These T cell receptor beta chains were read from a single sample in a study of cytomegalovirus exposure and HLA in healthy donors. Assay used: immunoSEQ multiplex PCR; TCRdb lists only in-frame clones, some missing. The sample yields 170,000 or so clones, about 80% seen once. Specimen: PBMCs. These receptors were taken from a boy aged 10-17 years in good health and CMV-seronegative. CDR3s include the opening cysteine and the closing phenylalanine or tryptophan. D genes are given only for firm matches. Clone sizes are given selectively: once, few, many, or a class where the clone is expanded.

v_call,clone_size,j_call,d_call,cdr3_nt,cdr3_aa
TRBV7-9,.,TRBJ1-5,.,TGTGCCAGCAGCGAGGGCGATAATCGGCCCCAGCATTTT,CASSEGDNRPQHF
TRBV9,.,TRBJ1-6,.,TGTGCCAGCAGCGTCGGTACAGGGAGCAATTCACCCCTCCACTTT,CASSVGTGSNSPLHF
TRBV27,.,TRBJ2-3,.,TGTGCCAGCAGTGGGGTCCCTACAGGAGATACGCAGTATTTT,CASSGVPTGDTQYF
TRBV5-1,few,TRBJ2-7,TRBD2,TGCGCCAGCAGCTTGGACGCCACGGGGGGTAGCGGTCTCCACGAGCAGTACTTC,CASSLDATGGSGLHEQYF
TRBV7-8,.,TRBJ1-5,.,TGTGCCAGCAGCCCTGGAGGGGCCGGTTATCAGCCCCAGCATTTT,CASSPGGAGYQPQHF
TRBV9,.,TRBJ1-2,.,TGTGCCAGCAGCCCCCCGGGCTATGGCTACACCTTC,CASSPPGYGYTF
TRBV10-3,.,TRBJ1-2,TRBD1,TGTGCCATCAGCCCCGGACAGGGGGGCAATGGCTACACCTTC,CAISPGQGGNGYTF
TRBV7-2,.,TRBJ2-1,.,TGTGCCAGCAGCTTAGAAATTATAGCGCCGAGCTCCTACAATGAGCAGTTCTTC,CASSLEIIAPSSYNEQFF
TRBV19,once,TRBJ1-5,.,TGTGCCAGTAGTTCCCAGGGTGGCAATCAGCCCCAGCATTTT,CASSSQGGNQPQHF
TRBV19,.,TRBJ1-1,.,TGTGCCAGTAGTATGTTTTCCGGTGCCACTGAAGCTTTCTTT,CASSMFSGATEAFF
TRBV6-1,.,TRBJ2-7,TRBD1,TGTGCCAGCAGTGTAAGACAGGGCTCCTACGAGCAGTACTTC,CASSVRQGSYEQYF
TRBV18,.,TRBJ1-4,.,TGTGCCAGCTCACTTTCAGGGACTAATGAAAAACTGTTTTTT,CASSLSGTNEKLFF
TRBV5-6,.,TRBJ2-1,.,TGTGCCAGCAGCTTGATGCGGTCGTTAGAGGGCTCCTACAATGAGCAGTTCTTC,CASSLMRSLEGSYNEQFF
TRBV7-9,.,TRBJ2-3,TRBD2,TGTTCCAGCAGCTTGAGTAGCGGGGGCACAGATACGCAGTATTTT,CSSSLSSGGTDTQYF
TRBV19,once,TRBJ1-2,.,TGTGCCAGTAGTACCCTTCCAGGGATTAACTATGGCTACACCTTC,CASSTLPGINYGYTF
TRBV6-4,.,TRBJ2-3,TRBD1,TGTGCCAGCAGTGGGACGGCGGGACAGGGGACAGATACGCAGTATTTT,CASSGTAGQGTDTQYF
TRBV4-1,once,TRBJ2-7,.,TGCGCCAGCAGCCAAGATAACGGACAAAGGTACAACGAGCAGTACTTC,CASSQDNGQRYNEQYF
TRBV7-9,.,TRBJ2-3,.,TGTGCCAGCAGCCTTACCCCTCCGGGTTTCTCCCCAGATACGCAGTATTTT,CASSLTPPGFSPDTQYF
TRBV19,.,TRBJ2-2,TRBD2,TGTGCCAGTGGGCCTAGCGGGGCGTCCGGGGAGCTGTTTTTT,CASGPSGASGELFF
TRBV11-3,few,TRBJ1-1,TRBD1,TGTGCCAGCAGCTTAGAACCCCGGACAGGGGGTTTATTT,CASSLEPRTGGLF
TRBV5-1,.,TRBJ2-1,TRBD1,TGCGCCAGCAGCTGGGGGGACAGGGTGTTGGTTGACAATGAGCAGTTCTTC,CASSWGDRVLVDNEQFF
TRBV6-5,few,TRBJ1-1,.,TGTGCCAGCAGCCGTCGGGCGTGGGGAGCTGAAGCTTTCTTT,CASSRRAWGAEAFF
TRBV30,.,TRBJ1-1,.,TGTGCCTGGGGCAACAGGAGGGGCTTTGACACTGAAGCTTTCTTT,CAWGNRRGFDTEAFF
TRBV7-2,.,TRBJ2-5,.,TGTGCCAGCAGCTTAGGTTTACAGGGTGGAGAGACCCAGTACTTC,CASSLGLQGGETQYF
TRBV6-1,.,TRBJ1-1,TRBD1,TGTGCCAGCAGGGACCACAGGGGCGGCACTGAAGCTTTCTTT,CASRDHRGGTEAFF
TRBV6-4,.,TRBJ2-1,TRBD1,TGTGCCAGCAGTGGCTCCGACAGGGCTGAGCAGTTCTTC,CASSGSDRAEQFF
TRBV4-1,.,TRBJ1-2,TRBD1,TGCGCCAGCAGCCAATATGACAGGGTAGGGAACTATGGCTACACCTTC,CASSQYDRVGNYGYTF
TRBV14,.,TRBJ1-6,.,TGTGCCAGCAGCCAGGGCAGCTATAATTCACCCCTCCACTTT,CASSQGSYNSPLHF
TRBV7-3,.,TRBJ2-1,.,TGTGCCAGCAGCTCTCCCGGGACTGTGCAGTTCTTC,CASSSPGTVQFF
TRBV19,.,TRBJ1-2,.,TGTGCCAGTAGTATTACAGACCTCTATGGCTACACCTTC,CASSITDLYGYTF
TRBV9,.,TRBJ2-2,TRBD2,TGTGCCAGCAGTGATCATCAATACGCGGGGGGGAACACCGGGGAGCTGTTTTTT,CASSDHQYAGGNTGELFF
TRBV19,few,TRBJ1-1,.,TGTGCCAGTCTACGGACAGCGATCATGAACACTGAAGCTTTCTTT,CASLRTAIMNTEAFF
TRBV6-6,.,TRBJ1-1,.,TGTGCCAGCAACGAAAACGAAGGGGCGAACACTGAAGCTTTCTTT,CASNENEGANTEAFF
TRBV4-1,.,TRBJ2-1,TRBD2,TGCGCCAGCAGCGGTGTCGGGTTTCTAGCGGGCAATGAGCAGTTCTTC,CASSGVGFLAGNEQFF
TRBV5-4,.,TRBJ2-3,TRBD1,TGTGCCAGCAGCTTGGGTGACAGGGTTGCAGATACGCAGTATTTT,CASSLGDRVADTQYF
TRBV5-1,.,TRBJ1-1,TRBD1,TGCGCCAGCAGCGGTTGGACCGGGACAGGGGGCAGAGTCACTGAAGCTTTCTTT,CASSGWTGTGGRVTEAFF
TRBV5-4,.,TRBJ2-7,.,TGTGCCAGCAGCTTGGGAGGTTACGAGCAGTACTTC,CASSLGGYEQYF
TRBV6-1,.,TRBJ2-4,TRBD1,TGTGCCAGCAGCGTATCCGGGACAGCAAACATTCAGTACTTC,CASSVSGTANIQYF
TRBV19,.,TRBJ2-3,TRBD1,TGTGCCAGTAGTAGTGATGGGACAGGGACAGATACGCAGTATTTT,CASSSDGTGTDTQYF
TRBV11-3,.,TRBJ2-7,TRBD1,TGTGCCAGCAGCTTCTCCGGGACAGGGGCCTACGAGCAGTACTTC,CASSFSGTGAYEQYF
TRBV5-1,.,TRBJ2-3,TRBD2,TGCGCCAGCCAACCCCGGACTAGCGGGACGACAGATACGCAGTATTTT,CASQPRTSGTTDTQYF